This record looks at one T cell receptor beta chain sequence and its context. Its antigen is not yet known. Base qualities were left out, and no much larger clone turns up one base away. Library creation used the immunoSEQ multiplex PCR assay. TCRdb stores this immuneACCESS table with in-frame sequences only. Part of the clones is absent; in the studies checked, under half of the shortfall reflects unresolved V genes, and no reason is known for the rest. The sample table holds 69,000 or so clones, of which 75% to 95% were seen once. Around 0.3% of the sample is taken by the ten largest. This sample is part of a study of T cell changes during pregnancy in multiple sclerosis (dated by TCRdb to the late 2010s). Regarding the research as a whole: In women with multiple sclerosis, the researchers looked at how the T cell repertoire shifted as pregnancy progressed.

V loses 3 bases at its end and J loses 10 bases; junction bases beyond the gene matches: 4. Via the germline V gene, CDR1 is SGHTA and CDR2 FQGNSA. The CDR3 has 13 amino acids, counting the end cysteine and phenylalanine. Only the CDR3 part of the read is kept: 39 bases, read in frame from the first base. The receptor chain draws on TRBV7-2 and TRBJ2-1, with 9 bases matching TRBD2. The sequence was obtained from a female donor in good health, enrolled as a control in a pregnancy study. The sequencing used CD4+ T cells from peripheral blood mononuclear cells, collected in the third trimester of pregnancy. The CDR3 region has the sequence CASSLTSGREQFF. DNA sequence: TGTGCCAGCAGCTTGACTAGCGGACGGGAGCAGTTCTTC.